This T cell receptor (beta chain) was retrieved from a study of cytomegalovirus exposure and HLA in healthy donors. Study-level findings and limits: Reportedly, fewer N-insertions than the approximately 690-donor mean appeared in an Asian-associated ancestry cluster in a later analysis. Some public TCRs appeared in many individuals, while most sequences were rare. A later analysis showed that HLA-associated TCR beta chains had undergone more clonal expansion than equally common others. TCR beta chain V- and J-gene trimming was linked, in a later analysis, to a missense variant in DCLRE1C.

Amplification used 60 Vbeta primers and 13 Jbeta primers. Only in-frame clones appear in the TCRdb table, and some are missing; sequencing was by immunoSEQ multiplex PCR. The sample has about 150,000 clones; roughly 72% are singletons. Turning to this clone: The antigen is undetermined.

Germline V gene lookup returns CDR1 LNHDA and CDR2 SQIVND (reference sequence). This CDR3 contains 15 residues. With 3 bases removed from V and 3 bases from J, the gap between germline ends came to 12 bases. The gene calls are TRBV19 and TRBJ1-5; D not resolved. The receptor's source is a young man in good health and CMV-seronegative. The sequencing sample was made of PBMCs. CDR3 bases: TGTGCCAGTAGTATCCTCGCCGGTACCAATCAGCCCCAGCATTTT. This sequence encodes CASSILAGTNQPQHF.